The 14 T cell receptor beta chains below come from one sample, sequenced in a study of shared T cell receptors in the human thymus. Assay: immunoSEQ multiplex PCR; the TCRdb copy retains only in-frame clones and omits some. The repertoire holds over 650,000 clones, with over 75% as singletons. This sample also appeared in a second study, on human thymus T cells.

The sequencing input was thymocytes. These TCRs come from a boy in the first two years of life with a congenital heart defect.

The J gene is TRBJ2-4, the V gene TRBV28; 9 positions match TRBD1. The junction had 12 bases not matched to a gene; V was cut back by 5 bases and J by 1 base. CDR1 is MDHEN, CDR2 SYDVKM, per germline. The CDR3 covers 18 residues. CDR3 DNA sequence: TGTGCCAGCAGTGTAGACCACCGGGACAGGGAGGCCAAAAACATTCAGTACTTC. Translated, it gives CASSVDHRDREAKNIQYF.

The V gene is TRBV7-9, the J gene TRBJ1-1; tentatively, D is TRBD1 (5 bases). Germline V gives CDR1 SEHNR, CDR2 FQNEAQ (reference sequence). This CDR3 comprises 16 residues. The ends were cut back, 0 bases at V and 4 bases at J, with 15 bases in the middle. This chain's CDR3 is CASSLAVGGALTEAFF. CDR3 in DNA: TGTGCCAGCAGCTTAGCGGTGGGAGGGGCCCTCACTGAAGCTTTCTTT.

As DNA, the CDR3 is TGCGCCAGCAGCTACCACTCCCCGGGTTCCTACGAGCAGTACTTC. Translated: CASSYHSPGSYEQYF. This chain uses TRBV5-1 with TRBJ2-7; D not certain. Germline V gene sequence: CDR1 SGHRS, CDR2 YFSETQ. The ends were cut back, 3 bases at V and 1 base at J, with 14 bases in the middle. This CDR3 comprises 15 residues.

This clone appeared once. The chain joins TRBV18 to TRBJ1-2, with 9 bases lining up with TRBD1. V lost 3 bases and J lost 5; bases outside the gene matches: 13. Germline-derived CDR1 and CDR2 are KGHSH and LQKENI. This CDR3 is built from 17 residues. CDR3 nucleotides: TGTGCCAGCTCACCGATTGGGGGACAGGGAGAAGGATATGGCTACACCTTC. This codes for CASSPIGGQGEGYGYTF. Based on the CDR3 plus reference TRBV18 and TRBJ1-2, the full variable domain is NAGVMQNPRHLVRRRGQEARLRCSPMKGHSHVYWYRQLPEEGLKFMVYLQKENIIDESGMPKERFSAEFPKEGPSILRIQQVVRGDSAAYFCASSPIGGQGEGYGYTFGSGTRLTVV.

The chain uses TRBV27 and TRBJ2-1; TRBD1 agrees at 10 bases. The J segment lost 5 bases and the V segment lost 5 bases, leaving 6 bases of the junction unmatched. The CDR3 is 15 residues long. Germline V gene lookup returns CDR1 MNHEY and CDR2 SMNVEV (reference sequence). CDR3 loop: CASSVDRGLDNEQFF. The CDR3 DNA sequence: TGTGCCAGCAGTGTAGACAGGGGGCTAGACAATGAGCAGTTCTTC.

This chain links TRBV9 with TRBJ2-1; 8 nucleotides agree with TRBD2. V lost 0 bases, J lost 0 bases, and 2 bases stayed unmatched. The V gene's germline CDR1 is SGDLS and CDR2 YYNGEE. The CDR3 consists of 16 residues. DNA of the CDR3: TGTGCCAGCAGCGTAGAGCGGGGGAGCTCCTACAATGAGCAGTTCTTC. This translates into CASSVERGSSYNEQFF.

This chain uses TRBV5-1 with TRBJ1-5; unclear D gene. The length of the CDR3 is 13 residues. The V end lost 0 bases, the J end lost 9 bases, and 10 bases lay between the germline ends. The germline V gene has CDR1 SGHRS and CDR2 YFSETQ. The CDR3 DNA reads TGCGCCAGCAGCTTGGATCTAGGGAGGCCCCAGCATTTT. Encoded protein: CASSLDLGRPQHF.

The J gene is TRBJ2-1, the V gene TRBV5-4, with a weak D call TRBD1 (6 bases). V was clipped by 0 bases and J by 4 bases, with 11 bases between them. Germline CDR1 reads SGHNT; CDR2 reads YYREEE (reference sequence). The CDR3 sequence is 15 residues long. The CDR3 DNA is TGTGCCAGCAGCTTGGTTAGGGGGTTATACAATGAGCAGTTCTTC. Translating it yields CASSLVRGLYNEQFF.

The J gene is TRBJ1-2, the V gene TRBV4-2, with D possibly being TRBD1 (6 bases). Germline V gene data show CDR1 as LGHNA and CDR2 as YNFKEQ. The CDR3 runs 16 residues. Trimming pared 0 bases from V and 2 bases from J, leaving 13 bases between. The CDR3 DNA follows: TGTGCCAGCAGCCAAGAAACGTGGGGGCTCAACTATGGCTACACCTTC. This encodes CASSQETWGLNYGYTF.

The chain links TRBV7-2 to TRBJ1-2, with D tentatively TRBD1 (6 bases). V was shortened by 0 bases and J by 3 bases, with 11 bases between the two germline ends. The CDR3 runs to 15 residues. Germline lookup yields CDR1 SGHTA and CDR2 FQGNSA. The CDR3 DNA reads TGTGCCAGCAGCTTAGCGGGACACCGGCACTATGGCTACACCTTC. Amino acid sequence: CASSLAGHRHYGYTF.

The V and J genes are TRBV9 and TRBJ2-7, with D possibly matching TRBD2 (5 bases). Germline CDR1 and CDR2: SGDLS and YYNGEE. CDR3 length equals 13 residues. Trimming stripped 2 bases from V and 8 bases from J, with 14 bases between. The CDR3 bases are TGTGCCAGCAGCGTCCGAGAGGGTATAAAGCAGTACTTC. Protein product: CASSVREGIKQYF.

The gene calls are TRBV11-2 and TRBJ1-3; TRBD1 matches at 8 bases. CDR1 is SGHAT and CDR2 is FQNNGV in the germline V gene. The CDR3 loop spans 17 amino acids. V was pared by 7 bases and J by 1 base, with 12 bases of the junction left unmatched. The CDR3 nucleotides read TGTGCCAGCACCCTAGAAGGCAGGGGGCCATCTGGAAACACCATATATTTT. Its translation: CASTLEGRGPSGNTIYF.

Written as DNA, the CDR3 is TGTGCCAGCAGCTTAGCGTCGGAAGCGGGAGGGGGGGAGCAGTACTTC. This encodes CASSLASEAGGGEQYF. The chain employs TRBV7-2 and TRBJ2-5; TRBD2 matches at 10 bases. Trimming cost V 0 bases and J 11 bases; bases outside gene matches: 12. CDR1 is SGHTA and CDR2 is FQGNSA in the germline V gene. This CDR3 region has 16 residues. Filled out from reference TRBV7-2 and TRBJ2-5, the complete variable domain reads GAGVSQSPSNKVTEKGKDVELRCDPISGHTALYWYRQSLGQGLEFLIYFQGNSAPDKSGLPSDRFSAERTGGSVSTLTIQRTQQEDSAVYLCASSLASEAGGGEQYFGPGTRLLVL.

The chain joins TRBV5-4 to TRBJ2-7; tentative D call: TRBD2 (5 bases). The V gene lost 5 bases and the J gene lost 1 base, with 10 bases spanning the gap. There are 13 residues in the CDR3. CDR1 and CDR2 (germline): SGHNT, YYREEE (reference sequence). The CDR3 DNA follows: TGTGCCAGCAGTGCCTCGGGGTCCTACGAGCAGTACTTC. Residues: CASSASGSYEQYF.